Listed below are T cell receptor beta chains from one sample, sequenced in a study of blood T cell repertoires in COVID-19. Only in-frame clones appear in the TCRdb table, and some are missing; sequencing was by immunoSEQ multiplex PCR. The data contain about 360,000 clones, more than 70% of them singletons. The sample taken for sequencing was peripheral blood. These TCRs come from a man aged 30-40 years with active or convalescent COVID-19. The CDR3 runs from the conserved cysteine through the conserved F or W. Each record gives: CDR3 protein, CDR3 DNA, clone size, V gene, J gene, D gene. A D gene is named only where the DNA matches it firmly. Size values are once, few and many counts, or a class for expanded clones, and some rows have none.

CATLTGLGSPLHF	TGTGCAACCCTGACAGGTTTAGGATCACCCCTCCACTTT	few	TRBV12-2	TRBJ1-6	.
CASSLAVSGGGETQYF	TGTGCCAGCAGCTTGGCCGTCTCCGGGGGAGGGGAGACCCAGTACTTC	.	TRBV5-4	TRBJ2-5	TRBD2
CASSPGLRPLNTEAFF	TGCGCCAGCAGCCCGGGACTCAGGCCTTTGAACACTGAAGCTTTCTTT	few	TRBV4-3	TRBJ1-1	.
CASSARDSKAYEQYF	TGTGCCAGCAGCGCCCGGGACAGCAAAGCCTACGAGCAGTACTTC	.	TRBV9	TRBJ2-7	TRBD1
CASSPLLGQGGSPLHF	TGTGCCAGCTCACCACTGCTGGGACAGGGCGGTTCACCCCTCCACTTT	once	TRBV18	TRBJ1-6	TRBD1
CASRGTGRLNSPLHF	TGTGCCAGCAGGGGGACAGGAAGGCTAAATTCACCCCTCCACTTT	.	TRBV19	TRBJ1-6	TRBD1
CASSWTSGTPGELFF	TGTGCCAGCTCTTGGACTAGCGGGACACCCGGGGAGCTGTTTTTT	.	TRBV7-3	TRBJ2-2	TRBD2
CASSLKSLRTSSSYEQYF	TGCGCCAGCAGCTTGAAATCCCTTCGGACTTCTAGCTCCTACGAGCAGTACTTC	.	TRBV5-1	TRBJ2-7	.
CASSSRGVGGTGELFF	TGTGCCAGCAGCTCCCGGGGGGTAGGTGGCACCGGGGAGCTGTTTTTT	.	TRBV7-6	TRBJ2-2	TRBD2
CRVEAGGGTDEQYF	TGCCGCGTTGAAGCGGGGGGGGGCACGGACGAGCAGTACTTC	.	TRBV29-1	TRBJ2-7	TRBD2
CSVRTTNEKLFF	TGCAGCGTGCGGACAACTAATGAAAAACTGTTTTTT	.	TRBV29-1	TRBJ1-4	.
CASSSGGEQYF	TGTGCCAGCAGTTCCGGGGGGGAGCAGTACTTC	.	TRBV12-3/TRBV12-4	TRBJ2-7	TRBD2
CATSDTGNTIYF	TGTGCCACCAGTGACACTGGAAACACCATATATTTT	.	TRBV24-1	TRBJ1-3	.
CASSLESGGPYNEQFF	TGTGCCAGCAGCTTAGAATCCGGGGGGCCCTACAATGAGCAGTTCTTC	.	TRBV11-3	TRBJ2-1	.
CATSATGRRGEQYF	TGTGCCACCTCGGCGACAGGGAGAAGGGGGGAGCAGTACTTC	.	TRBV24-1	TRBJ2-7	TRBD1
CASSKWDRGKYGYTF	TGTGCCAGCAGCAAATGGGACCGGGGGAAATATGGCTACACCTTC	.	TRBV7-9	TRBJ1-2	.
CASSRFLAGVNGELFF	TGTGCCAGCAGCAGATTTCTAGCGGGAGTAAACGGGGAGCTGTTTTTT	.	TRBV28	TRBJ2-2	TRBD2
CASSVGLTSVANTGELFF	TGTGCCAGCAGCGTAGGCCTTACTAGTGTGGCTAACACCGGGGAGCTGTTTTTT	.	TRBV9	TRBJ2-2	.
CASSHGQGANPEAFF	TGTGCCAGCAGCCACGGACAGGGGGCGAACCCTGAAGCTTTCTTT	.	TRBV11-1	TRBJ1-1	TRBD1
CASSLVGGGPETQYF	TGTGCCAGCAGCTTAGTTGGGGGGGGCCCGGAGACCCAGTACTTC	.	TRBV11-2	TRBJ2-5	.
CATSDSTGKKAYEQYF	TGTGCCACCAGTGATTCGACAGGTAAAAAGGCCTACGAGCAGTACTTC	.	TRBV24-1	TRBJ2-7	.
CAIRTSDTDTQYF	TGTGCCATCCGGACTAGCGACACAGATACGCAGTATTTT	once	TRBV10-3	TRBJ2-3	TRBD2
CASSLIGGRQANTGELFF	TGTGCCAGCAGTTTAATAGGGGGCAGGCAGGCCAACACCGGGGAGCTGTTTTTT	.	TRBV27	TRBJ2-2	TRBD1
CAWSGLGATDTQYF	TGTGCCTGGAGCGGACTAGGCGCCACAGATACGCAGTATTTT	.	TRBV30	TRBJ2-3	TRBD2
CASSGSGEQYF	TGTGCCAGCAGCGGTAGTGGCGAGCAGTACTTC	.	TRBV13	TRBJ2-7	.
CASSLVGGAYEQYF	TGCGCCAGCAGCTTGGTCGGGGGGGCCTACGAGCAGTACTTC	.	TRBV5-1	TRBJ2-7	TRBD2
CASSQYQPQTGFHEQYF	TGTGCCAGTAGTCAGTATCAGCCCCAGACAGGGTTCCACGAGCAGTACTTC	.	TRBV19	TRBJ2-7	TRBD1
CASRTGPEAFF	TGTGCCAGCAGAACGGGTCCCGAGGCTTTCTTT	.	TRBV28	TRBJ1-1	.
CASSQKMRLTGTGDSYEQYF	TGTGCCAGCAGCCAAAAAATGCGGTTAACCGGGACAGGGGATTCCTACGAGCAGTACTTC	.	TRBV3-1/TRBV3-2	TRBJ2-7	TRBD1
CAWRKGHLMNTEAFF	TGTGCCTGGAGAAAGGGGCATCTGATGAACACTGAAGCTTTCTTT	.	TRBV30	TRBJ1-1	.
CATSRDQVGQHHQPQHF	TGTGCCACCAGCAGAGATCAAGTTGGGCAGCATCATCAGCCCCAGCATTTT	.	TRBV15	TRBJ1-5	.
CASSTGNNSPLHF	TGTGCCAGCAGCACAGGGAATAATTCACCCCTCCACTTT	once	TRBV7-9	TRBJ1-6	.
CASSPQSGQGDTEAFF	TGTGCCAGCAGTCCACAGTCGGGACAGGGCGACACTGAAGCTTTCTTT	.	TRBV6-6	TRBJ1-1	TRBD1
CASSPTGETQYF	TGTGCCAGCTCACCTACCGGGGAGACCCAGTACTTC	.	TRBV18	TRBJ2-5	.
CASNPSRGTENTEAFF	TGTGCCAGCAATCCTTCAAGGGGGACAGAGAACACTGAAGCTTTCTTT	.	TRBV6-4	TRBJ1-1	TRBD1
CASSPYRGGEQFF	TGTGCCAGCAGCCCTTACAGGGGCGGTGAGCAGTTCTTC	.	TRBV3-1/TRBV3-2	TRBJ2-1	TRBD1
CASSYRRGGVRSNYGYTF	TGTGCCAGCAGTTACCGAAGAGGGGGCGTGAGGTCTAACTATGGCTACACCTTC	.	TRBV6-2/TRBV6-3	TRBJ1-2	TRBD1
CASSSIGGSTGELFF	TGTGCCAGCAGCTCGATCGGGGGAAGTACCGGGGAGCTGTTTTTT	.	TRBV7-2	TRBJ2-2	.
CASSQKGANQPQHF	TGCGCCAGCAGCCAAAAAGGAGCGAATCAGCCCCAGCATTTT	.	TRBV4-1	TRBJ1-5	.
CASSPRQGWAEQYF	TGTGCCAGCAGTCCCAGACAGGGGTGGGCCGAGCAGTACTTC	.	TRBV27	TRBJ2-7	TRBD1
CASSVDSGRETQYF	TGTGCCAGCAGCGTAGATTCCGGGAGGGAGACCCAGTACTTC	.	TRBV9	TRBJ2-5	TRBD2
CASSVRAVTNEKLFF	TGTGCCAGCAGCGTGAGGGCCGTGACTAATGAAAAACTGTTTTTT	.	TRBV9	TRBJ1-4	.
CASSYFLGANYGYTF	TGTGCCAGCAGTTACTTTCTGGGGGCAAACTATGGCTACACCTTC	.	TRBV6-6	TRBJ1-2	.
CASSESPSYEQYF	TGCGCCAGCAGTGAGTCGCCTAGCTACGAGCAGTACTTC	.	TRBV10-1	TRBJ2-7	.
CASSGNGGDTEAFF	TGTGCCAGCAGCGGCAACGGAGGGGACACTGAAGCTTTCTTT	once	TRBV7-9	TRBJ1-1	.
CASSQGLATPDTQYF	TGCGCCAGCAGCCAGGGACTAGCGACGCCAGATACGCAGTATTTT	.	TRBV5-1	TRBJ2-3	TRBD2
CASAPGASGSGLETQYF	TGTGCCAGCGCCCCCGGGGCTAGCGGGAGCGGTTTGGAGACCCAGTACTTC	.	TRBV9	TRBJ2-5	TRBD2
CASSQELAGGLNEQFF	TGTGCCAGCAGCCAAGAGCTAGCGGGGGGTTTGAATGAGCAGTTCTTC	.	TRBV4-2	TRBJ2-1	TRBD2
CASSGPSGRDTDTQYF	TGTGCCAGTAGTGGGCCTAGCGGGAGGGATACTGATACGCAGTATTTT	.	TRBV19	TRBJ2-3	TRBD2
CASSPAGLAGGSSYNEQFF	TGTGCCAGCAGTCCTGCGGGACTAGCGGGAGGGTCCTCCTACAATGAGCAGTTCTTC	.	TRBV27	TRBJ2-1	TRBD2
CASSPPGNRFRDNEQFF	TGTGCCAGCAGCCCGCCTGGAAACAGGTTTCGGGACAATGAGCAGTTCTTC	.	TRBV11-2	TRBJ2-1	.
CASSQDGRGGPGDTQYF	TGCGCCAGCAGCCAAGATGGGCGAGGGGGACCCGGAGATACGCAGTATTTT	.	TRBV4-3	TRBJ2-3	.
CARGLSGGSPLHF	TGTGCCAGGGGGCTCTCGGGGGGTTCACCCCTCCACTTT	.	TRBV2	TRBJ1-6	.
CASSQEGAADTQYF	TGCGCCAGCAGCCAAGAAGGGGCAGCAGATACGCAGTATTTT	.	TRBV4-3	TRBJ2-3	.
CASSFGPTLPGETQYF	TGTGCCAGCAGTTTTGGCCCGACCCTTCCCGGGGAGACCCAGTACTTC	.	TRBV27	TRBJ2-5	.